These 3 T cell receptor beta chains were sequenced from one sample in a study of CD8 T cells in ankylosing spondylitis. Study results and caveats: A TCR beta motif of under ten highly homologous variants seemed to mark ankylosing spondylitis blood.

Via MiXCR, TCRdb re-called the 5' RACE reads, giving one row per CDR3 protein. This table has around 770,000 distinct CDR3 sequences, roughly 19% appearing once. What these receptors recognize is not known. What was sequenced was blood, either unsorted or a sorted T cell fraction (not recorded which). These receptors all stem from a male donor with ankylosing spondylitis.

J is TRBJ2-5 and V is TRBV2; 7 bases are a match to TRBD1. V gave up 5 bases and J gave up 3 bases; unmatched junction bases: 3. The CDR3 covers 13 residues. Germline V gene lookup returns CDR1 SNHLY and CDR2 FYNNEI. CDR3 in amino acids: CASSTGTEETQYF. DNA of the CDR3: TGTGCCAGCAGTACCGGGACAGAAGAGACCCAGTACTTC.

This clonotype was seen a handful of times. The V call is TRBV4-1, the J call TRBJ2-7; 7 positions match TRBD2. CDR1 is MGHRA, CDR2 YSYEKL, per germline. CDR3 length equals 15 residues. V lost 5 bases to trimming and J lost 5 bases; unmatched junction nucleotides: 12. The DNA for the CDR3 is TGCGCCAGCAGCAAGGGAGGGCACAGGACCGACGAGCAGTACTTC. Translating gives CASSKGGHRTDEQYF.

CDR3: CASSPASGNEQYF. Written as DNA, the CDR3 is TGTGCCAGCAGCCCAGCTTCGGGTAACGAGCAGTACTTC. The genes are TRBV4-2 and TRBJ2-7; D call uncertain. Germline V gene lookup returns CDR1 LGHNA and CDR2 YNFKEQ. The CDR3 is 13 residues long. V was clipped by 4 bases and J by 5 bases, with 12 bases between them.